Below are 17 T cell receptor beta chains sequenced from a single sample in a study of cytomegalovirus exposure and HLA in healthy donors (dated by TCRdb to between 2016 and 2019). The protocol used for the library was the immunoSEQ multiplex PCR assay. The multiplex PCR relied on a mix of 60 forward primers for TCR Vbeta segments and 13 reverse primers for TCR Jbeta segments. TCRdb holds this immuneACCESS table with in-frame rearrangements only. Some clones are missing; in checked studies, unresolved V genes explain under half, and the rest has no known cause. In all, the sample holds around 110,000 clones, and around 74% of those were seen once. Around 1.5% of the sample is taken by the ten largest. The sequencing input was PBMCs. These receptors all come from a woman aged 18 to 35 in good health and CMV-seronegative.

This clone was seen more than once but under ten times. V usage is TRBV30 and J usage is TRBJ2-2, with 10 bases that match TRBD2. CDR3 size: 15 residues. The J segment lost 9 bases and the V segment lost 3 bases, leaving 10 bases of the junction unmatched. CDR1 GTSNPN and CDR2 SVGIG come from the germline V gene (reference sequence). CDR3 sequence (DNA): TGTGCCTGGAGCAGAGCGGGGGGGGACATCAGGGAGCTGTTTTTT. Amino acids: CAWSRAGGDIRELFF.

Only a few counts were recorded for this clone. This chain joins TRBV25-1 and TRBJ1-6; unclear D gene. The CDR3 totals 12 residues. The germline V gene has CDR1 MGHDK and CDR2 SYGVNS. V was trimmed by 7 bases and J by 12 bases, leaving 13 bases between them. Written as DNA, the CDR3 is TGTGCCAGCAACCTCCCAGGTCTACCCCTCCACTTT. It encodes CASNLPGLPLHF. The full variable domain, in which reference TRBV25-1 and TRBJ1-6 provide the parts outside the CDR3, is EADIYQTPRYLVIGTGKKITLECSQTMGHDKMYWYQQDPGMELHLIHYSYGVNSTEKGDLSSESTVSRIRTEHFPLTLESARPSHTSQYLCASNLPGLPLHFGNGTRLTVT.

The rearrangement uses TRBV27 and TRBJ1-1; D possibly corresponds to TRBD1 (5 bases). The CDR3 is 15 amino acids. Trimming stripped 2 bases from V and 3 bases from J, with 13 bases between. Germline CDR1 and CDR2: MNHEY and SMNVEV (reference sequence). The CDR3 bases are TGTGCCAGCAGTTTAGATCAGGGTGGGTACACTGAAGCTTTCTTT. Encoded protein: CASSLDQGGYTEAFF.

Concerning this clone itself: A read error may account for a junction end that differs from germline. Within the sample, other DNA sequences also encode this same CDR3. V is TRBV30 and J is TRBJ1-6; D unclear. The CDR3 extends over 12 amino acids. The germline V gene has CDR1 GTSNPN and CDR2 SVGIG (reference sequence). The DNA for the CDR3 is TGTGCCTGGAAAGGCGGCAATTCCCCCCTCCACTTT. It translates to CAWKGGNSPLHF.

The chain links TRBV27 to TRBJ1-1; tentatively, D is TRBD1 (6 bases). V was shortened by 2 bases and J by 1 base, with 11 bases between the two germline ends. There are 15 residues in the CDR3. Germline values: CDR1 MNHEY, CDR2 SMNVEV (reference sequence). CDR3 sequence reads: CASSLGQGSNTEAFF. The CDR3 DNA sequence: TGTGCCAGCAGTTTAGGCCAGGGGTCGAACACTGAAGCTTTCTTT.

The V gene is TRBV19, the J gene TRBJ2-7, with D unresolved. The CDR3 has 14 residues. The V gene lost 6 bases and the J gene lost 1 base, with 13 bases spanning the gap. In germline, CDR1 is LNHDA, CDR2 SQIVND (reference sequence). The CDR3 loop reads CASSRSPFSYEQYF. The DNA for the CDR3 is TGTGCCAGTAGCCGCAGTCCTTTTTCCTACGAGCAGTACTTC.

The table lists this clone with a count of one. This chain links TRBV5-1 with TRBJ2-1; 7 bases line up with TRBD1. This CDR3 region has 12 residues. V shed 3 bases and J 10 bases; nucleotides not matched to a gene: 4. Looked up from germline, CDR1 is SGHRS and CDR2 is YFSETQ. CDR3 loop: CASSSLGGEQFF. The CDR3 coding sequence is TGCGCCAGCAGCTCTCTAGGGGGCGAGCAGTTCTTC.

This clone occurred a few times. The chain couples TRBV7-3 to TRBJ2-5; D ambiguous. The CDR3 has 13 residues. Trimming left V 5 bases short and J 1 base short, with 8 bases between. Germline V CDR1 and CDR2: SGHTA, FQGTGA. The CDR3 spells CASSPASQETQYF. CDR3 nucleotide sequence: TGTGCCAGCAGCCCCGCCAGCCAAGAGACCCAGTACTTC. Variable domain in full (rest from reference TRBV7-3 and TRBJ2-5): GAGVSQTPSNKVTEKGKYVELRCDPISGHTALYWYRQSLGQGPEFLIYFQGTGAADDSGLPNDRFFAVRPEGSVSTLKIQRTERGDSAVYLCASSPASQETQYFGPGTRLLVL.

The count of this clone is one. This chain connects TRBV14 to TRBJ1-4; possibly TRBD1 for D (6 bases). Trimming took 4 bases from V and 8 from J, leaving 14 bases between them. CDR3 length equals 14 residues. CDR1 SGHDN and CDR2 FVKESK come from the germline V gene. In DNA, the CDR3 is TGTGCCAGCAGCCCCTTCCGGACAGCCGAAAAACTGTTTTTT. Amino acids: CASSPFRTAEKLFF. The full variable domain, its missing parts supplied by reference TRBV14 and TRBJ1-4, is EAGVTQFPSHSVIEKGQTVTLRCDPISGHDNLYWYRRVMGKEIKFLLHFVKESKQDESGMPNNRFLAERTGGTYSTLKVQPAELEDSGVYFCASSPFRTAEKLFFGSGTQLSVL.

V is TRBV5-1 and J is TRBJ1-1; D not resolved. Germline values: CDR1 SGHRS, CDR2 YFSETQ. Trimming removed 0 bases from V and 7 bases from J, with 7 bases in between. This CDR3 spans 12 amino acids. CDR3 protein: CASSLASGEAFF. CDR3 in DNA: TGCGCCAGCAGCTTGGCCTCAGGTGAAGCTTTCTTT.

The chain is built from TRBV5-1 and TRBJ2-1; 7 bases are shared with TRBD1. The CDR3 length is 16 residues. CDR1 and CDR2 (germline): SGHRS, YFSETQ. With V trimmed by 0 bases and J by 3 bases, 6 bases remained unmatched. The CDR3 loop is CASSLAAQGDYNEQFF. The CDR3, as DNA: TGCGCCAGCAGCTTGGCCGCCCAGGGGGACTACAATGAGCAGTTCTTC.

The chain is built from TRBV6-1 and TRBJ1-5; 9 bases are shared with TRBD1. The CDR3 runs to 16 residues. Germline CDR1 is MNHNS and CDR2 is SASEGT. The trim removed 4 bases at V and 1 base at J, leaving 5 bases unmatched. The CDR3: CASSGTGDLSNQPQHF. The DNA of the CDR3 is TGTGCCAGCAGTGGGACAGGGGATTTGAGCAATCAGCCCCAGCATTTT.

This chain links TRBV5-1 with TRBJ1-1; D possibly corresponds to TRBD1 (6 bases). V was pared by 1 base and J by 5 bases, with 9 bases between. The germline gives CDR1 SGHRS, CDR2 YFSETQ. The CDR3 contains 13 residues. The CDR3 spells CASSLQGTTEAFF. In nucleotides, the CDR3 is TGCGCCAGCAGCTTGCAGGGGACAACTGAAGCTTTCTTT.

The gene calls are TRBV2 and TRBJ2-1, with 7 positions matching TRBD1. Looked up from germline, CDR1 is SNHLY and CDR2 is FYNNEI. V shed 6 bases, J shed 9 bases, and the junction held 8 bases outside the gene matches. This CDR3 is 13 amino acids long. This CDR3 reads CASRFDRDREQFF. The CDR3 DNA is TGTGCCAGCAGATTCGACAGGGATCGTGAGCAGTTCTTC.

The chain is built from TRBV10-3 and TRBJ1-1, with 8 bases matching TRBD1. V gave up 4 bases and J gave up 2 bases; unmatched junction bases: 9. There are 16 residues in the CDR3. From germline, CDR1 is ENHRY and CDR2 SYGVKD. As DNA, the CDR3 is TGTGCCATCAGTGCTCGGACAGGGACTTACAACACTGAAGCTTTCTTT. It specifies CAISARTGTYNTEAFF.

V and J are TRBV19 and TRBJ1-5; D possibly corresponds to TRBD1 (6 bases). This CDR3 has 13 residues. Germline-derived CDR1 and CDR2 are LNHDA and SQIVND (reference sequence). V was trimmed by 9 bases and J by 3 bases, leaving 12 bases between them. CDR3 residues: CASRGAINQPQHF. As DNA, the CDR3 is TGTGCCAGCAGGGGAGCAATCAATCAGCCCCAGCATTTT.

CDR3 sequence: CASSAVETQYF. The CDR3 nucleotides are TGCGCCAGCAGTGCCGTCGAGACCCAGTACTTC. The chain has TRBV10-2 and TRBJ2-5; D unresolved. This CDR3 comprises 11 residues. Germline V gene sequence: CDR1 WSHSY, CDR2 SAAADI. The V gene lost 4 bases and the J gene lost 5 bases, with 5 bases spanning the gap.